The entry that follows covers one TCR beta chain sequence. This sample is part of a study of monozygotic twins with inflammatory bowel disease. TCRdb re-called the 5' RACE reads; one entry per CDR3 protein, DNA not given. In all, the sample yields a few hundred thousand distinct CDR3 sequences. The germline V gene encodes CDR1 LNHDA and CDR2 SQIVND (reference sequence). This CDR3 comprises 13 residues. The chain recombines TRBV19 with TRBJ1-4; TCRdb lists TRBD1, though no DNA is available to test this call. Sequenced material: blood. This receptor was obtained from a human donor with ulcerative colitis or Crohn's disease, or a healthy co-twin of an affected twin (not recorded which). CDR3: CASRKQGNEKLFF.